The 16 T cell receptor beta chains in this list originate from one sample, sequenced in a study of HIV-infected patients and healthy controls (dated by TCRdb to the mid-2010s). The protocol used for the library was 5' RACE. Data came from an Illumina MiSeq. 450 to 500 ng RNA was reverse transcribed with SuperScript III using primers against the alpha and beta constant regions. Separate libraries for the alpha and beta chains were generated through chain-specific third strand synthesis that incorporated multiplexing indices. TCRdb reworked the public reads: Q25 trimming with fastp, MiXCR clone assembly, productive beta chains retained. All rows with the same CDR3 protein become a single entry with the most common DNA and genes. A total of some 6,100 distinct CDR3 sequences appear in this sample, roughly 7.4% of them only once. The top ten clones comprise around a sixth of the sample. The study collected follow-up blood from HIV-infected patients roughly three months, about 14 weeks, after antiretroviral therapy began. Since whole blood was used without any cell fractionation, the repertoire reflected all peripheral T cells in unsorted form.

The sample in question was blood, obtained during antiretroviral therapy. Every receptor here comes from an adult with HIV infection.

This clonotype was seen ten or more times. This sequence joins TRBV4-1 and TRBJ2-7; 8 nucleotides agree with TRBD2. The V and J ends lost 2 bases and 5 bases, in that order; junction bases with no gene match: 5. Germline V CDR1 and CDR2: MGHRA, YSYEKL. This CDR3 is built from 14 residues. The DNA of the CDR3 is TGCGCCAGCAGCCAACAGCGGGAGAACCACGAGCAGTACTTC. It translates to CASSQQRENHEQYF.

The V call is TRBV28, the J call TRBJ2-7; D remains ambiguous. V shed 2 bases and J shed 0 bases, with 8 bases lying between them. The CDR3 has 14 residues. Germline values: CDR1 MDHEN, CDR2 SYDVKM. The CDR3 is CASSLAASSYEQYF. The CDR3 DNA reads TGTGCCAGCAGTTTAGCGGCTAGCTCCTACGAGCAGTACTTC.

This clonotype has only a few counts. This sequence joins TRBV13 and TRBJ2-3, with a possible D match to TRBD2 (7 bases). This CDR3 is built from 14 residues. Trimming took off 5 bases at V and 5 bases at J, with 14 bases between the two ends. Germline lookup yields CDR1 PRHDT and CDR2 FYEKMQ (reference sequence). CDR3 region: CASSEGGPGDTQYF. CDR3 bases: TGTGCCAGCAGCGAGGGGGGGCCTGGAGATACGCAGTATTTT.

This clonotype was observed a few times. V usage is TRBV2 and J usage is TRBJ1-6; no clear D gene. Trimming removed 8 bases from V and 5 bases from J, with 19 bases in between. Germline V gene sequence: CDR1 SNHLY, CDR2 FYNNEI. This CDR3 spans 16 amino acids. CDR3 sequence reads: CASLWDRTVDNSPLHF. The CDR3 bases are TGTGCCAGCTTATGGGATCGGACGGTTGATAATTCACCCCTCCACTTT.

This clonotype came up many times. The rearrangement uses TRBV16 and TRBJ1-5; the D gene is possibly TRBD1 (5 bases). The CDR3 contains 14 residues. The V end lost 4 bases, the J end lost 4 bases, and 11 bases lay between the germline ends. Germline assignment: CDR1 KGHSY and CDR2 FQNENV. The CDR3 loop is CASSPTGSNQPQHF. For the CDR3, the DNA is TGTGCCAGCAGCCCTACAGGATCGAATCAGCCCCAGCATTTT.

This clonotype has ten or more counts. J is TRBJ2-1 and V is TRBV7-9, with 8 bases lining up with TRBD2. The CDR3 length is 13 residues. The germline V gene has CDR1 SEHNR and CDR2 FQNEAQ (reference sequence). The ends lost 5 bases at V and 9 bases at J; junction bases unmatched: 6. The CDR3 loop is CASSPGTSFEQFF. CDR3 DNA sequence: TGTGCCAGCAGCCCGGGGACTAGTTTTGAGCAGTTCTTC.

This clonotype came up once. The V gene is TRBV27, the J gene TRBJ2-7, with 7 bases that match TRBD1. Germline V lookup: CDR1 MNHEY, CDR2 SMNVEV (reference sequence). The V gene end was trimmed by 6 bases and the J gene end by 6 bases; junction bases not matched to a gene: 5. The CDR3 totals 12 residues. CDR3 nucleotide sequence: TGTGCCAGCAGAAGTGCAGGGGGCGAGCAGTACTTC. This codes for CASRSAGGEQYF.

By sample fraction, this clonotype is medium-sized. No conserved phenylalanine or tryptophan ends this CDR3, so it is likely a read error. It is unclear where the CDR3 begins or ends on the DNA, so no DNA is shown, and the CDR3 is as TCRdb lists it. The CDR3 loop reads CASSLRLAGALDL. The chain couples TRBV28 to TRBJ2-7; TRBD2, the table's D call, was not compared with the DNA. The CDR3 is 13 amino acids in total, end residues counted. The germline CDR1 and CDR2 sequences are MDHEN and SYDVKM.

By sample share, this clonotype is medium-sized (0.01 to 0.1%). CDR3 nucleotide sequence: TGCGCCAGCAGGGCCACGGAATCCTCGAGTAATGAGCAGTTCTTC. This translates into CASRATESSSNEQFF. The chain links TRBV5-1 to TRBJ2-1, with D hard to call. CDR3 length: 15 amino acids. The V end was cut by 5 bases, the J end by 7 bases, with 19 bases between. Germline V gene lookup returns CDR1 SGHRS and CDR2 YFSETQ. The whole variable domain, filled in from reference TRBV5-1 and TRBJ2-1, reads KAGVTQTPRYLIKTRGQQVTLSCSPISGHRSVSWYQQTPGQGLQFLFEYFSETQRNKGNFPGRFSGRQFSNSRSEMNVSTLELGDSALYLCASRATESSSNEQFFGPGTRLTVL.

This clonotype was recorded at least ten times. V and J are TRBV28 and TRBJ2-2; 11 bases map to TRBD1. The germline gives CDR1 MDHEN, CDR2 SYDVKM. Trimming cost V 6 bases and J 7 bases; bases outside gene matches: 10. This CDR3 spans 16 amino acids. The CDR3 loop is CASRGQGGPLVGELFF. DNA for the CDR3: TGTGCCAGCAGGGGACAGGGGGGTCCTTTGGTCGGGGAGCTGTTTTTT.

The chain is built from TRBV6-5 and TRBJ2-1; D may be TRBD2 (7 bases). The V end was cut by 10 bases, the J end by 7 bases, with 14 bases between. Germline CDR1 reads MNHEY; CDR2 reads SVGAGI. This CDR3 spans 12 amino acids. The chain's CDR3 is CATREGVNEQFF. The CDR3 nucleotides are TGTGCCACCAGGGAGGGGGTGAATGAGCAGTTCTTC.

This clonotype was seen a few times. The V call is TRBV2, the J call TRBJ2-5, with D possibly called TRBD1 or TRBD2 (5 bases each). The CDR3 is made up of 15 amino acids. Trimming stripped 10 bases from V and 2 bases from J, with 20 bases between. The germline V gene encodes CDR1 SNHLY and CDR2 FYNNEI. CDR3 in DNA: TGTGCCATCGAGGGGCTTACGGGGCTTCAAGAGACCCAGTACTTC. As protein: CAIEGLTGLQETQYF.

Relative to its sample, this clonotype is medium-sized. The chain employs TRBV6-4 and TRBJ1-2, with D hard to call. Trimming pared 2 bases from V and 8 bases from J, leaving 12 bases between. This CDR3 contains 13 residues. Germline V gene data show CDR1 as MRHNA and CDR2 as SNTAGT. In DNA form, the CDR3 reads TGTGCCAGCAGTGACGGCCGTATATGGGGCTACACCTTC. It specifies CASSDGRIWGYTF.

The table lists this clonotype with many counts. This chain connects TRBV10-1 to TRBJ2-2; 9 bases map to TRBD1. The V gene's germline CDR1 is WNHNN and CDR2 SYGVQD (reference sequence). The trim removed 2 bases at V and 6 bases at J, leaving 13 bases unmatched. This CDR3 region has 18 residues. The DNA for the CDR3 is TGCGCCAGCAGTGAGCCTCCGGGACAGGGCGGTACCGCCGGGGAGCTGTTTTTT. This encodes CASSEPPGQGGTAGELFF.

This clonotype was seen repeatedly, ten times or more. The chain links TRBV10-2 to TRBJ2-2; 7 nucleotides match TRBD2. In germline, CDR1 is WSHSY, CDR2 SAAADI. The trim removed 10 bases at V and 2 bases at J, leaving 16 bases unmatched. This CDR3 spans 17 amino acids. The CDR3 here is CATLSYRGDPNTGELFF. CDR3 DNA sequence: TGCGCCACCCTCTCTTACCGGGGGGACCCCAACACCGGGGAGCTGTTTTTT.

This clonotype was seen repeatedly, ten times or more. The rearrangement uses TRBV19 and TRBJ2-5; D is perhaps TRBD2 (6 bases). With 8 bases removed from V and 5 bases from J, the gap between germline ends came to 15 bases. CDR1 is LNHDA, CDR2 SQIVND, per germline (reference sequence). This CDR3 spans 13 amino acids. The CDR3 loop is CASSDYGSETQYF. The CDR3 DNA reads as TGTGCCAGTTCGGACTACGGATCGGAGACCCAGTACTTC.